This is a list of T cell receptor beta chains from one sample in a study of cytomegalovirus exposure and HLA in healthy donors. Sequencing used immunoSEQ multiplex PCR; TCRdb keeps in-frame clones, though not all of them. The sample records 120,000 or so clones, around 80% being singletons. Material for sequencing was PBMCs. Receptors originate from a female donor in good health and CMV-seropositive. CDR3s include the opening cysteine and the closing phenylalanine or tryptophan. D genes are given only for firm matches. Size tells how often a clone was seen (once, few, many) or the class of an expanded clone, and some rows leave it out.

TRBV6-9,TRBJ1-1,14,few,NA,CASRSLGPEEAAFF,TGTGCCAGCAGAAGCCTGGGCCCCGAGGAGGCAGCTTTCTTT
TRBV19,TRBJ1-6,14,NA,NA,CASSISGVESPLHF,TGTGCCAGTAGTATATCCGGGGTTGAGTCACCCCTCCACTTT
TRBV30,TRBJ1-4,14,NA,TRBD1,CAWSRTGGYEKLFF,TGTGCCTGGAGTCGTACAGGGGGCTATGAAAAACTGTTTTTT
TRBV11-2,TRBJ1-1,12,NA,NA,CASKGADTEAFF,TGTGCCAGCAAAGGGGCGGACACTGAAGCTTTCTTT
TRBV19,TRBJ1-5,16,NA,NA,CASSSFAGNSNQPQHF,TGTGCCAGTAGTAGTTTTGCGGGTAATAGCAATCAGCCCCAGCATTTT
TRBV9,TRBJ1-2,12,NA,NA,CASSAREGGYTF,TGTGCCAGCAGCGCGAGGGAAGGGGGCTACACCTTC
TRBV6-6,TRBJ2-4,16,NA,TRBD1,CASSYPLGTGKNIQYF,TGTGCCAGCAGTTACCCCCTCGGGACAGGGAAGAACATTCAGTACTTC
TRBV7-7,TRBJ2-7,13,few,TRBD1,CASSLTGAGEQYF,TGTGCTAGCAGCTTGACAGGGGCGGGCGAGCAGTACTTC
TRBV2,TRBJ1-1,11,NA,NA,CASGGGPEAFF,TGTGCCTCTGGGGGAGGCCCTGAAGCTTTCTTT
TRBV9,TRBJ2-3,16,once,TRBD1,CASSVRRQGNADTQYF,TGTGCCAGCAGCGTTCGAAGACAGGGTAACGCAGATACGCAGTATTTT
TRBV18,TRBJ1-6,17,NA,NA,CASSPRGGARSNSPLHF,TGTGCCAGCTCACCCCGGGGGGGGGCGCGGAGTAATTCACCCCTCCACTTT
TRBV14,TRBJ2-7,13,NA,NA,CASSQRDTFEQYF,TGTGCCAGCAGCCAACGGGACACCTTCGAGCAGTACTTC
TRBV6-5,TRBJ2-7,13,NA,TRBD1,CASSVDRGYEQYF,TGTGCCAGCAGTGTGGACAGGGGTTACGAGCAGTACTTC
TRBV6-5,TRBJ2-7,13,NA,NA,CASSYDKEGEQYF,TGTGCCAGCAGTTACGACAAGGAGGGCGAGCAGTACTTC
TRBV5-1,TRBJ1-2,11,NA,NA,CASRQGNGYTF,TGCGCCAGCAGACAGGGAAATGGCTACACCTTC
TRBV10-1,TRBJ1-2,12,few,NA,CASSSDSYGYTF,TGCGCCAGCAGTTCGGACAGCTATGGCTACACCTTC
TRBV6-5,TRBJ2-7,13,NA,NA,CASSYSRAYEQYF,TGTGCCAGCAGTTACTCGAGAGCCTACGAGCAGTACTTC
TRBV4-2,TRBJ2-7,13,few,NA,CASSVMTGSEQYF,TGTGCCAGCAGCGTAATGACAGGATCCGAGCAGTACTTC
TRBV2,TRBJ1-5,14,NA,NA,CASSDRGINQPQHF,TGTGCCAGCAGTGACCGGGGGATCAATCAGCCCCAGCATTTT
TRBV2,TRBJ1-4,16,NA,TRBD1,CASSEATGGFVEKLFF,TGTGCCAGCAGTGAAGCCACAGGGGGTTTCGTGGAAAAACTGTTTTTT
TRBV30,TRBJ2-7,15,NA,TRBD2,CAWSARTSGFEKQYF,TGTGCCTGGAGTGCCCGGACTAGCGGGTTTGAAAAGCAGTACTTC
TRBV5-6,TRBJ1-2,14,NA,TRBD1,CASSWVGQGAGYTF,TGTGCCAGCAGCTGGGTGGGACAGGGGGCAGGCTACACCTTC
TRBV5-1,TRBJ2-3,13,NA,NA,CASRLVLTDTQYF,TGCGCCAGCAGGCTAGTCCTTACAGATACGCAGTATTTT
TRBV6-1,TRBJ1-4,14,NA,NA,CASSEPETYEKLFF,TGTGCCAGCAGTGAACCAGAAACCTATGAAAAACTGTTTTTT
TRBV25-1,TRBJ2-7,11,NA,NA,CASSEGGEQYF,TGTGCCAGCAGTGAGGGCGGGGAGCAGTACTTC
TRBV6-5,TRBJ1-4,15,NA,TRBD1,CASSSPGTGKEKLFF,TGTGCCAGCAGTAGCCCCGGGACAGGGAAAGAAAAACTGTTTTTT
TRBV29-1,TRBJ2-7,13,NA,NA,CSVAKGTNYEQYF,TGCAGCGTTGCAAAAGGAACTAACTACGAGCAGTACTTC
TRBV7-8,TRBJ2-7,17,NA,TRBD1,CASTVLGQGLGSYEQYF,TGTGCCAGCACCGTATTGGGACAGGGTTTAGGATCCTACGAGCAGTACTTC
TRBV5-6,TRBJ1-2,16,few,NA,CASSLVGHLPNYGYTF,TGTGCCAGCAGCTTGGTCGGACATCTTCCTAACTATGGCTACACCTTC
TRBV7-3,TRBJ2-1,15,NA,NA,CASSLQGGIHNEQFF,TGTGCCAGCAGCTTACAGGGGGGTATCCACAATGAGCAGTTCTTC